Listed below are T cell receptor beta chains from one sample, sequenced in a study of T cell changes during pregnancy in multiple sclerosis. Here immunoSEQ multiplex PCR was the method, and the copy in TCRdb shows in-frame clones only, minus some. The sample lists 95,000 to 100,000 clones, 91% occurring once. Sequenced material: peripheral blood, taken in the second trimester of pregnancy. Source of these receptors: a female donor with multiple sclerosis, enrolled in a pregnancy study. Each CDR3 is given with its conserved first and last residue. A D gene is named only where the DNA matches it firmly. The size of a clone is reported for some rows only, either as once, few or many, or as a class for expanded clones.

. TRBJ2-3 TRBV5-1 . CASSLAAWSTDTQYF TGCGCCAGCAGCTTGGCCGCGTGGTCCACAGATACGCAGTATTTT
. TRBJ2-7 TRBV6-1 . CASSGEAWIYEQYF TGTGCCAGCAGTGGGGAGGCCTGGATCTACGAGCAGTACTTC
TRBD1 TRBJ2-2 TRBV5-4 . CASRPLGTGNTGELFF TGTGCCAGCAGGCCTCTCGGGACAGGGAACACCGGGGAGCTGTTTTTT
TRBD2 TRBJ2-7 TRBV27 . CASSLSAAGGRLEQYF TGTGCCAGCAGTCTCAGCGCAGCGGGAGGACGGCTCGAGCAGTACTTC
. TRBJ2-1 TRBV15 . CATSTLGRAQFF TGTGCCACCAGCACACTAGGAAGGGCGCAGTTCTTC
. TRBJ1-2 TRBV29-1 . CSGGGDYGYTF TGCAGCGGGGGGGGCGACTATGGCTACACCTTC
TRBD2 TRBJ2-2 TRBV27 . CASSFFGTSGTSGELFF TGTGCCAGCAGTTTTTTCGGGACTAGCGGTACTTCCGGGGAGCTGTTTTTT
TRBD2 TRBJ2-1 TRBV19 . CASSIAGLAGAEQFF TGTGCCAGTAGTATAGCGGGACTAGCGGGAGCTGAGCAGTTCTTC
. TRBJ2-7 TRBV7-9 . CASSLYGGEEQYF TGTGCCAGCAGCTTGTATGGAGGTGAGGAGCAGTACTTC
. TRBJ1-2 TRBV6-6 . CASSSTGNSITF TGTGCCAGCAGTTCCACGGGGAATAGTATAACCTTC
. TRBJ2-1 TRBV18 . CASSPPPSSSYNEQFF TGTGCCAGCTCACCACCACCTAGCAGCTCCTACAATGAGCAGTTCTTC
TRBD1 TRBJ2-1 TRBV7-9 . CASSFYQGALGNEQFF TGTGCCAGCAGCTTCTATCAGGGGGCGCTGGGCAATGAGCAGTTCTTC
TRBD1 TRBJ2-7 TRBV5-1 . CASGTTGQGDHEQYF TGCGCCAGCGGGACGACGGGACAGGGAGACCACGAGCAGTACTTC
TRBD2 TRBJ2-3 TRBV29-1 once CSVVGGLGRNTQYF TGCAGCGTTGTGGGAGGGCTTGGTCGTAATACGCAGTATTTT
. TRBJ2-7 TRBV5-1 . CASSSTGSSSYEQYF TGCGCCAGCAGCTCGACAGGATCTAGCTCCTACGAGCAGTACTTC
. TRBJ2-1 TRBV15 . CATSRDHVGGQVEQFF TGTGCCACCAGCAGAGATCATGTCGGGGGGCAAGTTGAGCAGTTCTTC